This T cell receptor (beta chain) derives from a study of sequential checkpoint blockade in melanoma. Across the whole study: After both sequences, patients received maintenance nivolumab.

Using immunoSEQ multiplex PCR, the repertoire was profiled, and TCRdb retains in-frame clones only, with some absent. The table includes 15,000 or so clones, around 94% detected once. Treatment here: randomized to nivolumab then ipilimumab (arm A) or the reverse (arm B). Live CD3+CD8+ CD19− CD56− cells were sorted from PBMCs. The receptor's source is a human donor with melanoma. The sample was CD8+ T cells sorted from blood (inferred from file names), taken from a patient given nivolumab and ipilimumab in sequence.

In DNA form, the CDR3 reads TGTGCCTGCCTTGAGACAGTTTCCTACGAGCAGTACTTC. This sequence encodes CACLETVSYEQYF. This chain uses TRBV30 with TRBJ2-7; maybe TRBD1 (5 bases). The CDR3 loop spans 13 amino acids. Germline loops: CDR1 GTSNPN, CDR2 SVGIG (reference sequence). Trimming removed 6 bases at V and 1 base at J, with 13 bases between.